This paragraph reports one T cell receptor beta chain. Here immunoSEQ multiplex PCR was the method, and the copy in TCRdb shows in-frame clones only, minus some. Found here are fewer than 250,000 clones; the top ten clones hold less than 2.5%. These data originate in a study of control samples from healthy donors and cancer patients. Germline lookup yields CDR1 MGHDK and CDR2 SYGVNS. The CDR3 contains 11 residues. Trimming left V 9 bases short and J 7 bases short, with 9 bases between. J is TRBJ1-4 and V is TRBV25-1; a weak D match, TRBD1 (5 bases). The sequence came from a young woman in good health. Sequencing used blood. As DNA, the CDR3 is TGTGCCAGTACCGGGACTGAAAAACTGTTTTTT. Amino acid sequence: CASTGTEKLFF.